Presented here are 23 T cell receptor beta chains from one specimen sequenced in a study of patients and donors after allogeneic stem cell transplantation. TCRdb recomputed calls from the RT-PCR reads with MiXCR, one row per CDR3 protein. The data hold hundreds of thousands of distinct CDR3 sequences, with more than 15% observed a single time. Sequencing was performed on blood, either unsorted or a sorted T cell fraction (not recorded which). Every receptor here comes from a human donor who was either an allogeneic HSCT recipient or a stem cell or donor lymphocyte infusion donor (not recorded which). It is not recorded whose cells these are; they may come from a transplant donor.

This chain joins TRBV11-3 and TRBJ1-5, with a possible D match to TRBD1 (6 bases). The CDR3 is 13 amino acids. V was shortened by 3 bases and J by 7 bases, with 10 bases between the two germline ends. Germline V gene sequence: CDR1 SGHNT, CDR2 YENEEA. The CDR3 loop is CASSFTQGQPQHF. Here the CDR3 DNA reads TGTGCCAGCAGCTTCACACAGGGACAGCCCCAGCATTTT.

The CDR3 protein is CASSFLRNSYNEQFF. The CDR3 nucleotides are TGTGCCAGCAGCTTCTTACGAAATTCCTACAATGAGCAGTTCTTC. V gene TRBV7-9 combines with J gene TRBJ2-1; D unclear. Germline V gives CDR1 SEHNR, CDR2 FQNEAQ (reference sequence). V was clipped by 3 bases and J by 1 base, with 10 bases between them. The CDR3 length is 15 residues.

The rearrangement joins TRBV20-1 to TRBJ2-1, with TRBD2 as a possible D gene (5 bases). V was pared by 3 bases and J by 6 bases, with 15 bases between. Germline loops: CDR1 DFQATT, CDR2 SNEGSKA (reference sequence). The CDR3 covers 14 residues. CDR3 nucleotides: TGCAGTGCTAGTCGCGGGTCGGTCGGCAATGAGCAGTTCTTC. It encodes CSASRGSVGNEQFF.

The CDR3 coding sequence is TGTGCCAGCAGCTTTCGGCAGGGTTCGAAAGAGACCCAGTACTTC. Its translation is CASSFRQGSKETQYF. The rearrangement joins TRBV5-6 to TRBJ2-5, with a possible D match to TRBD1 (5 bases). Trimming took off 2 bases at V and 3 bases at J, with 14 bases between the two ends. Germline V gene sequence: CDR1 SGHDT, CDR2 YYEEEE. The CDR3 contains 15 residues.

This clonotype was detected only a few times. The chain recombines TRBV24-1 with TRBJ2-1; D is undetermined. Trimming removed 4 bases from V and 6 bases from J, with 9 bases in between. This CDR3 comprises 13 residues. Per germline, CDR1 KGHDR and CDR2 SFDVKD. The CDR3, as DNA: TGTGCCACCAGTGAGATAAGGAGCAATGAGCAGTTCTTC. This encodes CATSEIRSNEQFF.

The chain recombines TRBV30 with TRBJ2-1; D is undetermined. The CDR3 contains 14 residues. Germline V gives CDR1 GTSNPN, CDR2 SVGIG (reference sequence). V was shortened by 0 bases and J by 5 bases, with 11 bases between the two germline ends. Written as DNA, the CDR3 is TGTGCCTGGAGTGTAGGCCTTGGGGACAATGAGCAGTTCTTC. Protein: CAWSVGLGDNEQFF.

This clonotype came up many times. This chain uses TRBV29-1 with TRBJ1-2; D is perhaps TRBD1 (5 bases). CDR3 length: 14 residues. Trimming took off 3 bases at V and 3 bases at J, with 14 bases between the two ends. The V gene's germline CDR1 is SQVTM and CDR2 ANQGSEA. As DNA, the CDR3 is TGCAGCGTTGAGGTCCGAGGGACGGACTATGGCTACACCTTC. This sequence encodes CSVEVRGTDYGYTF.

This chain links TRBV7-8 with TRBJ2-7, with a possible D match to TRBD2 (6 bases). The CDR3 has 18 amino acids. The germline V gene encodes CDR1 SGHVS and CDR2 FQNEAQ. Trimming cost V 2 bases and J 0 bases, with 20 bases left between them. CDR3 nucleotides: TGTGCCAGCAGCTTAATTATAAGGGGACTGACACACTCCTACGAGCAGTACTTC. Amino acids: CASSLIIRGLTHSYEQYF.

This clonotype was seen just once. This chain links TRBV6-5 with TRBJ2-7, with D perhaps TRBD1 (6 bases). Per the germline V gene, CDR1 is MNHEY and CDR2 is SVGAGI. The V gene lost 6 bases and the J gene lost 6 bases, with 12 bases spanning the gap. The CDR3 consists of 12 residues. The CDR3 region is CASSGQRSEQYF. CDR3 bases: TGTGCCAGCAGCGGACAGCGTAGCGAGCAGTACTTC.

This clonotype was detected only a few times. This chain links TRBV29-1 with TRBJ1-1; maybe TRBD1 (5 bases). V dropped 4 bases and J dropped 0 bases, with 12 bases sitting between them. Per germline, CDR1 SQVTM and CDR2 ANQGSEA. The CDR3 contains 14 residues. The chain's CDR3 is CSVGPGHLNTEAFF. As DNA, the CDR3 is TGCAGCGTTGGCCCCGGACACCTGAACACTGAAGCTTTCTTT.

This clonotype was seen a handful of times. The DNA for the CDR3 is TGTGCCAGGGTGAAGGGGGCGCGGGACACCGGGGAGCTGTTTTTT. Protein sequence: CARVKGARDTGELFF. The rearrangement joins TRBV7-2 to TRBJ2-2; 7 nucleotides agree with TRBD1. Looked up from germline, CDR1 is SGHTA and CDR2 is FQGNSA. J gave up 3 bases and V 9 bases, and 10 bases lay outside the gene matches. This CDR3 region has 15 residues.

This clonotype was counted at least ten times. V gene TRBV5-1 combines with J gene TRBJ2-2; D possibly matches TRBD1 or TRBD2 (5 bases each). CDR1 and CDR2 (germline): SGHRS, YFSETQ. V was cut by 5 bases and J by 2 bases, with 10 bases left in between. This CDR3 has 14 amino acids. This CDR3 reads CASRAGTNTGELFF. Written as DNA, the CDR3 is TGCGCCAGCAGGGCCGGGACCAACACCGGGGAGCTGTTTTTT.

The chain employs TRBV11-3 and TRBJ2-7; D is possibly TRBD1 or TRBD2 (5 bases each). The CDR3 extends over 13 amino acids. Germline-derived CDR1 and CDR2 are SGHNT and YENEEA. Trimming removed 5 bases at V and 3 bases at J, with 11 bases between. The CDR3 spells CASSAGAVYEQYF. The CDR3 bases are TGTGCCAGCAGCGCCGGGGCCGTCTACGAGCAGTACTTC. Combining the CDR3 with reference TRBV11-3 and TRBJ2-7 gives the whole variable domain EAGVVQSPRYKIIEKKQPVAFWCNPISGHNTLYWYLQNLGQGPELLIRYENEEAVDDSQLPKDRFSAERLKGVDSTLKIQPAELGDSAVYLCASSAGAVYEQYFGPGTRLTVT.

CDR3 sequence reads: CASSIDLWGYTEAFF. The CDR3 region has the DNA TGTGCCAGTAGTATAGATCTATGGGGGTACACTGAAGCTTTCTTT. This sequence joins TRBV19 and TRBJ1-1; weak D call: TRBD1 (5 bases). Trimming removed 0 bases at V and 3 bases at J, with 11 bases between. Germline V gene sequence: CDR1 LNHDA, CDR2 SQIVND (reference sequence). The CDR3 is 15 amino acids.

This clonotype was seen only a few times. The rearrangement joins TRBV4-2 to TRBJ2-3, with D perhaps TRBD1 or TRBD2 (5 bases each). CDR1 LGHNA and CDR2 YNFKEQ come from the germline V gene. V dropped 3 bases and J dropped 2 bases, with 15 bases sitting between them. This CDR3 is built from 16 residues. The CDR3 region has the DNA TGTGCCAGCAGCCACCTCGGGGACGGTGACACAGATACGCAGTATTTT. Its translation: CASSHLGDGDTDTQYF.

This clonotype appeared a few times. V usage is TRBV30 and J usage is TRBJ2-7; D unresolved. The V gene lost 2 bases and the J gene lost 0 bases, with 5 bases spanning the gap. This CDR3 is built from 12 residues. In germline, CDR1 is GTSNPN, CDR2 SVGIG (reference sequence). Here the CDR3 reads CAWSFISYEQYF. The CDR3 nucleotides read TGTGCCTGGAGTTTCATCTCCTACGAGCAGTACTTC.

This clonotype was counted between two and nine times. V gene TRBV9 combines with J gene TRBJ2-3; 7 nucleotides line up with TRBD2. V lost 4 bases, J lost 3 bases, and 5 bases stayed unmatched. Germline loops: CDR1 SGDLS, CDR2 YYNGEE. The CDR3 extends over 14 amino acids. The CDR3 loop is CASSTAGVTDTQYF. The CDR3 nucleotides read TGTGCCAGCAGCACCGCGGGGGTAACAGATACGCAGTATTTT. The full variable domain, rest sourced from reference TRBV9 and TRBJ2-3, is DSGVTQTPKHLITATGQRVTLRCSPRSGDLSVYWYQQSLDQGLQFLIQYYNGEERAKGNILERFSAQQFPDLHSELNLSSLELGDSALYFCASSTAGVTDTQYFGPGTRLTVL.

This clonotype appeared a few times. The chain is built from TRBV11-2 and TRBJ2-5; 8 nucleotides agree with TRBD2. The CDR3 spans 17 residues. Trimming removed 0 bases from V and 4 bases from J; junction bases left unmatched: 10. Germline CDR1 and CDR2: SGHAT and FQNNGV. The CDR3 loop is CASSLDIGGAERETQYF. The CDR3 DNA follows: TGTGCCAGCAGCTTAGATATCGGGGGGGCCGAAAGAGAGACCCAGTACTTC.

This clonotype has just a few counts. This could be a read error, since a much larger clone is one nucleotide away. The rearrangement uses TRBV11-3 and TRBJ1-1; 8 bases map to TRBD1. Germline V CDR1 and CDR2: SGHNT, YENEEA. The CDR3 consists of 14 residues. The ends lost 5 bases at V and 1 base at J; junction bases unmatched: 3. Here the CDR3 reads CASSPGQENTEAFF. CDR3 sequence (DNA): TGTGCCAGCAGCCCGGGACAGGAGAACACTGAAGCTTTCTTT.

The V and J genes are TRBV7-8 and TRBJ2-7; the D gene is possibly TRBD1 (5 bases). Trimming took 1 base from V and 3 from J, leaving 7 bases between them. This CDR3 is 13 amino acids long. Germline V gives CDR1 SGHVS, CDR2 FQNEAQ. This chain's CDR3 is CASSLGTNYEQYF. Here the CDR3 DNA reads TGTGCCAGCAGCTTAGGGACAAACTACGAGCAGTACTTC.

This clonotype was seen a handful of times. J is TRBJ1-5 and V is TRBV2; 9 bases agree with TRBD1. The germline CDR1 and CDR2 sequences are SNHLY and FYNNEI. Trimming took 3 bases from V and 6 from J; bases not matched to a gene: 3. This CDR3 is 14 amino acids long. CDR3 amino acids: CASSEDRGPQPQHF. For the CDR3, the DNA is TGTGCCAGCAGTGAGGACAGGGGTCCTCAGCCCCAGCATTTT.

The rearrangement joins TRBV7-9 to TRBJ1-5; 9 bases align to TRBD1. CDR1 is SEHNR and CDR2 is FQNEAQ in the germline V gene (reference sequence). This CDR3 has 16 residues. The V and J ends lost 5 bases and 4 bases, in that order; junction bases with no gene match: 9. Here the CDR3 DNA reads TGTGCCAGCAGCCATCTCGGACAGGGGCGAAATCAGCCCCAGCATTTT. Encoded protein: CASSHLGQGRNQPQHF.

The V and J genes are TRBV11-1 and TRBJ2-2, with 11 bases aligning to TRBD2. This CDR3 comprises 18 residues. In germline, CDR1 is SGHAT, CDR2 FQDESV (reference sequence). The ends lost 5 bases at V and 5 bases at J; junction bases unmatched: 13. CDR3 DNA sequence: TGTGCCAGCAGCCCGAACTCACCGGGACTAGCGGTAACCGGGGAGCTGTTTTTT. Translation: CASSPNSPGLAVTGELFF.